What follows are 16 T cell receptor beta chains derived from one specimen sequenced in a study of blood T cell repertoires in COVID-19. Assay: immunoSEQ multiplex PCR; the TCRdb copy retains only in-frame clones and omits some. The sample includes some 76,000 clones, around 80% of them seen just once. Source material: peripheral blood. These receptors originate from a woman in her fifties or sixties with acute or convalescent COVID-19.

The genes are TRBV9 and TRBJ1-1, with D maybe TRBD1 (5 bases). V gave up 0 bases and J gave up 3 bases, with 12 bases separating them. From germline, CDR1 is SGDLS and CDR2 YYNGEE. This CDR3 has 15 amino acids. The CDR3 loop reads CASSVGGDRDTEAFF. CDR3 DNA sequence: TGTGCCAGCAGCGTAGGGGGGGATCGGGACACTGAAGCTTTCTTT.

The rearrangement links TRBV11-3 to TRBJ2-1, with 7 bases matching TRBD1. V was clipped by 5 bases and J by 2 bases; unmatched bases: 12. Germline V CDR1 and CDR2: SGHNT, YENEEA. The CDR3 extends over 17 amino acids. The CDR3 loop is CASSLSGAGGTYNEQFF. Here the CDR3 DNA reads TGTGCCAGCAGCCTCTCCGGGGCAGGGGGTACCTACAATGAGCAGTTCTTC.

This clone is deemed medium-sized. The chain has TRBV7-9 and TRBJ1-5; D gene ambiguous. V dropped 4 bases and J dropped 3 bases, with 10 bases sitting between them. The CDR3 totals 14 residues. Germline-derived CDR1 and CDR2 are SEHNR and FQNEAQ (reference sequence). The CDR3 sequence is CASSSDQFNQPQHF. The CDR3 DNA is TGTGCCAGCAGCTCCGATCAGTTCAATCAGCCCCAGCATTTT.

This sequence joins TRBV5-6 and TRBJ1-5, with D possibly being TRBD1 (6 bases). The CDR3 extends over 15 amino acids. The germline V and J ends were trimmed by 1 base and 4 bases, with 12 bases remaining between them. Looked up from germline, CDR1 is SGHDT and CDR2 is YYEEEE. The CDR3 protein is CASSLLTGLNQPQHF. CDR3 DNA: TGTGCCAGCAGCTTGTTAACAGGGCTAAATCAGCCCCAGCATTTT.

The chain joins TRBV6-5 to TRBJ2-7; 8 nucleotides line up with TRBD1. The CDR3 has 15 residues. The J segment lost 3 bases and the V segment lost 6 bases, leaving 10 bases of the junction unmatched. Germline CDR1 MNHEY, CDR2 SVGAGI. CDR3 DNA: TGTGCCAGCAGCCAAAGTGGGACAGGCCACTACGAGCAGTACTTC. Residues: CASSQSGTGHYEQYF.

The DNA of the CDR3 is TGTGCCAGCAGCTTAGTGAGACAGGGTCGCAAAAACATTCAGTACTTC. Residues: CASSLVRQGRKNIQYF. The rearrangement links TRBV7-2 to TRBJ2-4; the match to TRBD1 covers 7 bases. The length of the CDR3 is 16 residues. CDR1 SGHTA and CDR2 FQGNSA come from the germline V gene. J lost 3 bases, V lost 1 base, and 6 bases had no gene match.

CDR3 residues: CASSLATYRGSATEAFF. CDR3 DNA sequence: TGTGCCAGCAGCTTAGCCACGTACCGGGGTAGCGCCACTGAAGCTTTCTTT. The genes are TRBV7-6 and TRBJ1-1; D is unclear. The V gene's germline CDR1 is SGHVS and CDR2 FNYEAQ. V shed 0 bases and J shed 4 bases, with 18 bases lying between them. The CDR3 loop spans 17 amino acids.

The genes are TRBV10-3 and TRBJ2-7, with unresolved D. The CDR3 runs 14 residues. The germline V gene has CDR1 ENHRY and CDR2 SYGVKD. V lost 2 bases to trimming and J lost 6 bases, with 14 bases between them. The CDR3 DNA reads as TGTGCCATCAGTGAGCGGAGTAGTGTAGGCGAGCAGTACGTC. As protein: CAISERSSVGEQYV.

The V gene is TRBV5-6, the J gene TRBJ1-5; perhaps TRBD1 as D (6 bases). V was pared by 4 bases and J by 7 bases, with 15 bases between. In germline, CDR1 is SGHDT, CDR2 YYEEEE. The CDR3 sequence is 14 residues long. This chain's CDR3 is CASSPKQGVQPQHF. In nucleotides, the CDR3 is TGTGCCAGCAGCCCCAAACAGGGCGTGCAGCCCCAGCATTTT.

A note on this clone: Other DNA variants within this sample encode the same CDR3. This rearrangement joins TRBV5-1 to TRBJ1-1, with D perhaps matching TRBD1 (6 bases). Deletions cut 4 bases from V and 0 bases from J, with 10 bases between. The germline V gene has CDR1 SGHRS and CDR2 YFSETQ. The CDR3 runs 14 residues. CDR3 sequence reads: CASSPQGMNTEAFF. CDR3 sequence (DNA): TGCGCCAGCAGCCCCCAGGGGATGAACACTGAAGCTTTCTTT.

This chain connects TRBV6-5 to TRBJ1-1; TRBD1 matches at 7 bases. Germline assignment: CDR1 MNHEY and CDR2 SVGAGI. With 7 bases clipped from V and 2 bases from J, the junction kept 7 bases outside the gene matches. The CDR3 loop spans 14 amino acids. The CDR3 loop reads CASTQGVLNTEAFF. CDR3 sequence (DNA): TGTGCCAGCACCCAGGGGGTATTAAACACTGAAGCTTTCTTT.

This sequence joins TRBV30 and TRBJ1-6; D perhaps matches TRBD1 (6 bases). This CDR3 region has 15 residues. Looked up from germline, CDR1 is GTSNPN and CDR2 is SVGIG (reference sequence). Trimming shortened V by 0 bases and J by 10 bases, and 16 bases separated the two germline ends. The CDR3 here is CAWSVLERGGSPLHF. CDR3 coding DNA: TGTGCCTGGAGTGTACTAGAGAGGGGGGGATCACCCCTCCACTTT. Drawing the rest from reference TRBV30 and TRBJ1-6, the complete variable domain is SQTIHQWPATLVQPVGSPLSLECTVEGTSNPNLYWYRQAAGRGLQLLFYSVGIGQISSEVPQNLSASRPQDRQFILSSKKLLLSDSGFYLCAWSVLERGGSPLHFGNGTRLTVT.

The chain has TRBV7-2 and TRBJ2-2; the match to TRBD1 covers 7 bases. Per the germline V gene, CDR1 is SGHTA and CDR2 is FQGNSA. V lost 4 bases and J lost 1; bases outside the gene matches: 3. The CDR3 consists of 15 residues. The CDR3 DNA reads TGTGCCAGCAGCTCATACAGGGGGAACACCGGGGAGCTGTTTTTT. It yields the protein CASSSYRGNTGELFF. Full variable domain (outside the CDR3, taken from reference TRBV7-2 and TRBJ2-2): GAGVSQSPSNKVTEKGKDVELRCDPISGHTALYWYRQSLGQGLEFLIYFQGNSAPDKSGLPSDRFSAERTGGSVSTLTIQRTQQEDSAVYLCASSSYRGNTGELFFGEGSRLTVL.

The chain has TRBV5-1 and TRBJ1-2; 9 nucleotides match TRBD1. The CDR3 covers 14 residues. Germline assignment: CDR1 SGHRS and CDR2 YFSETQ. V lost 3 bases and J lost 7; bases outside the gene matches: 7. Here the CDR3 reads CASSSWTGARGYTF. The DNA of the CDR3 is TGCGCCAGCAGCTCCTGGACAGGGGCGCGTGGCTACACCTTC.

The V gene is TRBV24-1, the J gene TRBJ2-2; TRBD1 agrees at 7 bases. This CDR3 is built from 16 residues. Germline-derived CDR1 and CDR2 are KGHDR and SFDVKD. J was trimmed by 0 bases and V by 5 bases; bases with no gene match: 5. This CDR3 is CATSGGTDANTGELFF. CDR3 bases: TGTGCCACCAGTGGGGGGACAGACGCGAACACCGGGGAGCTGTTTTTT.

The chain couples TRBV15 to TRBJ2-5; D is possibly TRBD1 (7 bases). In germline, CDR1 is LNHNV, CDR2 YYDKDF (reference sequence). The length of the CDR3 is 16 residues. Trimming removed 1 base at V and 5 bases at J, with 17 bases between. The CDR3 DNA reads as TGTGCCACCAGCAGAGGCAGGGGGGATGTTTTGGAGACCCAGTACTTC. It specifies CATSRGRGDVLETQYF. The entire variable domain, with the rest obtained from reference TRBV15 and TRBJ2-5, is as follows: DAMVIQNPRYQVTQFGKPVTLSCSQTLNHNVMYWYQQKSSQAPKLLFHYYDKDFNNEADTPDNFQSRRPNTSFCFLDIRSPGLGDTAMYLCATSRGRGDVLETQYFGPGTRLLVL.